The 12 T cell receptor beta chains given below trace back to one sample, sequenced in a study of B cell selection in AIRE deficiency. The sorted conventional CD4 T cells were gated as CD4+CD127+. TCRdb's copy holds only in-frame clones and misses some; the assay was immunoSEQ multiplex PCR. The sample yields 20,000 to 25,000 clones, more than 95% seen once. The source material was conventional CD4+ T cells sorted from PBMCs. The receptors were sampled from a human donor with AIRE deficiency.

The V call is TRBV18, the J call TRBJ2-1, with TRBD2 matching 9 bases. The CDR3 is made up of 14 amino acids. CDR1 is KGHSH, CDR2 LQKENI, per germline. Trimming cost V 4 bases and J 9 bases; bases outside gene matches: 7. As DNA, the CDR3 is TGTGCCAGCTCACTAGCGGGGGCTGCAGTTGAGCAGTTCTTC. Protein sequence: CASSLAGAAVEQFF.

The genes are TRBV10-1 and TRBJ2-5; no definite D call. Looked up from germline, CDR1 is WNHNN and CDR2 is SYGVQD (reference sequence). Trimming stripped 0 bases from V and 5 bases from J, with 4 bases between. The CDR3 is 12 residues long. The CDR3 reads CASSESTETQYF. The CDR3, as DNA: TGCGCCAGCAGTGAGTCGACGGAGACCCAGTACTTC.

In its sample, this clone was seen once. This rearrangement joins TRBV18 to TRBJ1-2, with D uncertain. V was clipped by 1 base and J by 5 bases, with 11 bases between them. The germline CDR1 and CDR2 sequences are KGHSH and LQKENI. This CDR3 comprises 14 residues. CDR3 DNA sequence: TGTGCCAGCTCACCACAGTCACAGCAATATGGCTACACCTTC. Translation: CASSPQSQQYGYTF. The variable domain in full, with the rest retrieved from reference TRBV18 and TRBJ1-2, is NAGVMQNPRHLVRRRGQEARLRCSPMKGHSHVYWYRQLPEEGLKFMVYLQKENIIDESGMPKERFSAEFPKEGPSILRIQQVVRGDSAAYFCASSPQSQQYGYTFGSGTRLTVV.

The chain couples TRBV30 to TRBJ2-7; the D gene could be TRBD1 or TRBD2 (6 bases each). V was clipped by 3 bases and J by 7 bases, with 19 bases between them. The germline V gene encodes CDR1 GTSNPN and CDR2 SVGIG (reference sequence). The CDR3 consists of 14 residues. The CDR3 protein is CAWRRGLLRGEQYF. DNA for the CDR3: TGTGCCTGGAGACGGGGGCTCCTAAGGGGGGAGCAGTACTTC.

The J gene is TRBJ1-5, the V gene TRBV19; D is perhaps TRBD1 (5 bases). Trimming took off 5 bases at V and 2 bases at J, with 16 bases between the two ends. From germline, CDR1 is LNHDA and CDR2 SQIVND (reference sequence). The CDR3 is 16 amino acids. The CDR3 bases are TGTGCCAGTAGTCAGGCCAGGGCATTCGGCAATCAGCCCCAGCATTTT. Its protein is CASSQARAFGNQPQHF.

DNA for the CDR3: TGTGCCAGCAGTTCTGCGCCGGGCGGGGGCACTGAAGCTTTCTTT. Amino acids: CASSSAPGGGTEAFF. The chain uses TRBV28 and TRBJ1-1; possible D gene TRBD1, 5 bases. V was clipped by 4 bases and J by 4 bases, with 16 bases between them. CDR3 length equals 15 residues. CDR1 is MDHEN, CDR2 SYDVKM, per germline.

The J gene is TRBJ2-1, the V gene TRBV9, with 11 nucleotides matching TRBD2. Germline assignment: CDR1 SGDLS and CDR2 YYNGEE. V shed 0 bases, J shed 8 bases, and the junction held 7 bases outside the gene matches. The length of the CDR3 is 16 residues. This CDR3 reads CASSVGLAGGYDEQFF. The CDR3 DNA reads TGTGCCAGCAGCGTAGGGCTAGCGGGGGGTTACGATGAGCAGTTCTTC.

The genes are TRBV7-9 and TRBJ2-3; 12 bases agree with TRBD2. In germline, CDR1 is SEHNR, CDR2 FQNEAQ (reference sequence). Trimming removed 3 bases from V and 2 bases from J; junction bases left unmatched: 12. There are 19 residues in the CDR3. Here the CDR3 DNA reads TGTGCCAGCAGCTTCAACACCCGTTGGACTAGCGGGGACACAGATACGCAGTATTTT. Encoded protein: CASSFNTRWTSGDTDTQYF.

The V gene is TRBV5-4, the J gene TRBJ1-2; TRBD1 might be the D (6 bases). CDR1 SGHNT and CDR2 YYREEE come from the germline V gene (reference sequence). The CDR3 has 14 residues. The ends were cut back, 4 bases at V and 8 bases at J, with 18 bases in the middle. Here the CDR3 DNA reads TGTGCCAGCAGCAACATTGGGGGCGCAGGGGGCTACACCTTC. Translated, it gives CASSNIGGAGGYTF. Full variable domain (missing parts from reference TRBV5-4 and TRBJ1-2): ETGVTQSPTHLIKTRGQQVTLRCSSQSGHNTVSWYQQALGQGPQFIFQYYREEENGRGNFPPRFSGLQFPNYSSELNVNALELDDSALYLCASSNIGGAGGYTFGSGTRLTVV.

This chain joins TRBV4-2 and TRBJ2-7, with TRBD1 matching over 8 bases. Germline CDR1 LGHNA, CDR2 YNFKEQ. The CDR3 is 16 residues long. V gave up 1 base and J gave up 5 bases; unmatched junction bases: 10. The CDR3 sequence is CASSQVSRQGTNEQYF. In nucleotides, the CDR3 is TGTGCCAGCAGCCAAGTATCAAGACAGGGGACGAACGAGCAGTACTTC.

This chain uses TRBV29-1 with TRBJ2-1; 13 bases match TRBD2. The CDR3 is made up of 14 amino acids. The V gene's germline CDR1 is SQVTM and CDR2 ANQGSEA. The trim removed 7 bases at V and 7 bases at J, leaving 7 bases unmatched. The CDR3 region has the DNA TGCAGCGACCTACTAGCGGGAGGGGGAAATGAGCAGTTCTTC. It translates to CSDLLAGGGNEQFF.

The chain couples TRBV6-1 to TRBJ2-1, with 7 bases that match TRBD2. The germline V gene encodes CDR1 MNHNS and CDR2 SASEGT. The CDR3 spans 12 residues. With 6 bases clipped from V and 13 bases from J, the junction kept 9 bases outside the gene matches. The CDR3 protein is CASSPGGIVQFF. The CDR3 DNA sequence: TGTGCCAGCAGCCCGGGGGGAATAGTCCAGTTCTTC.